The sequence of this T cell receptor beta chain was determined in a study of technical replicates of blood from several donors. Unmatched junction bases numbered 7, after V lost 0 bases and J lost 7 bases. The CDR3 loop spans 16 amino acids. CDR1 is SGDLS and CDR2 is YYNGEE in the germline V gene. The assay was immunoSEQ multiplex PCR, and TCRdb's table has in-frame clones only and misses some. The data contain about 48,000 clones, about 93% of them singletons. This receptor was identified in a human donor in good health. Some clones in this sample may be carry-over from other donors' samples. V usage is TRBV9 and J usage is TRBJ2-1; 10 bases are shared with TRBD2. The sequencing input was PBMCs. The CDR3 is CASSVGGTSAKNEQFF. For the CDR3, the DNA is TGTGCCAGCAGCGTAGGGGGGACTAGCGCTAAAAATGAGCAGTTCTTC.